This T cell receptor (beta chain) was recorded in a study of sequential checkpoint blockade in melanoma. Overall study context: Arm A got nivolumab then ipilimumab; arm B the reverse, 1:1. After both sequences, patients received maintenance nivolumab.

Described treatment: randomized to nivolumab then ipilimumab (arm A) or the reverse (arm B). Patients had received no earlier DNA-damaging chemotherapy. Live CD3+CD8+ CD19− CD56− cells were sorted from PBMCs. Measured with immunoSEQ multiplex PCR; TCRdb has only the in-frame clones, and not every one. The sample consists of roughly 1,700 clones, around 77% of them appearing once. Germline loops: CDR1 MNHNY, CDR2 SVGAGI (reference sequence). The CDR3 runs 15 residues. V dropped 6 bases and J dropped 4; count of bases not matched to a gene: 9. This chain uses TRBV6-6 with TRBJ1-5; 7 bases are a match to TRBD1. Source: CD8+ T cells sorted from blood (inferred from file names), taken from a patient given nivolumab and ipilimumab in sequence. This sequence originates from a human donor with melanoma. CDR3 DNA: TGTGCCAGCAGCCCCGACAGGGCAGTAAATCAGCCCCAGCATTTT. Translated: CASSPDRAVNQPQHF.